This TCR beta chain was recovered during a study of T cells in tuberculosis. TCRdb's copy holds only in-frame clones and misses some; the assay was immunoSEQ multiplex PCR. The data hold 37,000 or so clones, with about 94% observed a single time. Tuberculin skin test and IGRA determined adolescents' latent tuberculosis status at entry. Germline CDR1 MNHEY, CDR2 SMNVEV (reference sequence). The CDR3 is made up of 13 amino acids. Trimming pared 8 bases from V and 0 bases from J, leaving 11 bases between. The chain joins TRBV27 to TRBJ2-7; D is perhaps TRBD1 (5 bases). This sequence was found in a donor between 10 and 35 years old with latent tuberculosis or without tuberculosis infection. Some clones in this sample may be carry-over from other donors' samples. The sample taken for sequencing was PBMCs. This CDR3 is CASGLGPSYEQYF. The CDR3 DNA follows: TGTGCCAGCGGCTTGGGGCCCTCCTACGAGCAGTACTTC.